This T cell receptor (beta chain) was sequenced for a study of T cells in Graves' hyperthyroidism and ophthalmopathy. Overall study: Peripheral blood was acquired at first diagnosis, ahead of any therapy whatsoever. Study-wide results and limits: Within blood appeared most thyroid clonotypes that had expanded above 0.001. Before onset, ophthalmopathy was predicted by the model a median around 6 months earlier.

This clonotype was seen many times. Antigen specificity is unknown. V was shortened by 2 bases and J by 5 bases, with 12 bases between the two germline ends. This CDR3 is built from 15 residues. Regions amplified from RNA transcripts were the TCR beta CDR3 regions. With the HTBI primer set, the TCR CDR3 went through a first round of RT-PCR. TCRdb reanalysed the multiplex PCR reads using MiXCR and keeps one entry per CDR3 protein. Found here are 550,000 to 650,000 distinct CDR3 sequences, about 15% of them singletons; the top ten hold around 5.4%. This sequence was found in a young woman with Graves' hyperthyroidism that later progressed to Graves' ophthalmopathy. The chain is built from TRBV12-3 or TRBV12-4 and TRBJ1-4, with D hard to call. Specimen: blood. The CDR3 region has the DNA TGTGCCAGCAGTTTATCCAGTCAGCTGAATGAAAAACTGTTTTTT. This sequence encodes CASSLSSQLNEKLFF.